This T cell receptor (beta chain) is from a study of response to subunit inactivated influenza vaccine. Study-wide findings and caveats: Few new T cells, the authors suggested, are recruited by each seasonal influenza vaccination.

J was trimmed by 4 bases and V by 0 bases; bases with no gene match: 15. From germline, CDR1 is DFQATT and CDR2 SNEGSKA (reference sequence). The CDR3 is 20 residues long. MiXCR, applied by TCRdb to the RT-PCR reads, yields one record per CDR3 protein. This sample has a few hundred thousand distinct CDR3 sequences, with around 15% found just once. On this clonotype itself: No antigen is known for it.

The sequencing here drew on PBMCs from blood, taken about 13 days after vaccination. This chain joins TRBV20-1 and TRBJ2-3, with 14 positions matching TRBD2. This receptor was obtained from a man aged 50 or older who received an inactivated influenza vaccine. In nucleotides, the CDR3 is TGCAGTGCTAGAGATCACCGACTAGCGGGAGGGCCAAAGTTCCCAGATACGCAGTATTTT. It encodes CSARDHRLAGGPKFPDTQYF.